This T cell receptor (beta chain) is drawn from a study of glioma-infiltrating T cells. Points from the study as a whole: Gliomas, especially low-grade, showed above-expected tissue-blood divergence; non-neoplastic patients showed below.

The CDR3 spans 13 residues. Trimming shortened V by 6 bases and J by 1 base, and 9 bases separated the two germline ends. Germline V lookup: CDR1 ENHRY, CDR2 SYGVKD. This clonotype has just a few counts. Its specificity is not known. TCR alpha and beta CDR3 regions were amplified from RNA using iRepertoire nested multiplex PCR. MiXCR was run by TCRdb on the multiplex PCR reads, yielding one entry per CDR3 protein. This sample carries approximately 130,000 distinct CDR3 sequences, about 25% of them seen once, and the ten largest clones take 27%. The chain uses TRBV10-3 and TRBJ1-1; the D gene is possibly TRBD1 (5 bases). This TCR derives from a human donor with low-grade glioma or glioblastoma, undergoing nonglioma brain surgery, or in good health (not recorded which). Sequenced sample: glioma tissue, nonneoplastic brain tissue, or PBMCs (not recorded which). DNA for the CDR3: TGTGCCATCAGGGCTACAGGGAACACTGAAGCTTTCTTT. Translating gives CAIRATGNTEAFF.